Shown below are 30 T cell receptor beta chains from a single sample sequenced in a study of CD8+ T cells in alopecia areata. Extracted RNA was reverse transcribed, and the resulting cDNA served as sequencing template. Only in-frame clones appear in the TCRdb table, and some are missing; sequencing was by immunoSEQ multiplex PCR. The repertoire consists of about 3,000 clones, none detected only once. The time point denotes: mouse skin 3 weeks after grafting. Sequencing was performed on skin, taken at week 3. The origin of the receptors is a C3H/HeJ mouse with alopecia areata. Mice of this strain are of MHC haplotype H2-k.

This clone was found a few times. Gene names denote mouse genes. CDR3 in amino acids: CAWNLGNYAEQFF. The sequenced CDR3 bases are TGTGCCTGGAACCTGGGGAACTATGCT. This chain links TRBV31 with TRBJ2-1, with a tentative D call TRBD2 (6 bases). The CDR3 goes on 4 residues after the read ends, and that part is filled in from the germline J gene. The CDR3 is 13 amino acids. The germline V gene has CDR1 GKSSPN and CDR2 SITVG. V shed 4 bases and J shed 1 base, with 8 bases lying between them.

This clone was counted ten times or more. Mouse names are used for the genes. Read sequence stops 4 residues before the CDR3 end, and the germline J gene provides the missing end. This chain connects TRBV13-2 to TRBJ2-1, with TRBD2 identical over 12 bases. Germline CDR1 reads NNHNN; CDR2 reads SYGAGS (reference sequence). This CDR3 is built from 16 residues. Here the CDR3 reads CASGDIIDWGGPEQFF. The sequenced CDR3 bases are TGTGCCAGCGGTGACATAATCGACTGGGGGGGCCCT.

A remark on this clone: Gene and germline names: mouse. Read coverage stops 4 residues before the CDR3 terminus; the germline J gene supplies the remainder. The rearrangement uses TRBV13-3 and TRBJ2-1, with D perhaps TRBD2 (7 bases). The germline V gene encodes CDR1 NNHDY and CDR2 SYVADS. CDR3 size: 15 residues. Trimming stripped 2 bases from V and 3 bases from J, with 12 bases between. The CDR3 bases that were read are TGTGCCAGCAGTGAGAGGGGGGGTTCCTATGCT. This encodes CASSERGGSYA. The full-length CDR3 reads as CASSERGGSYAEQFF.

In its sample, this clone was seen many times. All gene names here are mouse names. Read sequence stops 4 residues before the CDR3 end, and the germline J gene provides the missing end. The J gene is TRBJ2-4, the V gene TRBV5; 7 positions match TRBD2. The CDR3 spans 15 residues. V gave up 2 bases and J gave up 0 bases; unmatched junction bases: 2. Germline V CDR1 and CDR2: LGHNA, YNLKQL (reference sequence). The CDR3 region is CASSQLGDSQNTLYF. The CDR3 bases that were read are TGTGCCAGCAGCCAACTGGGGGATAGTCAAAAC.

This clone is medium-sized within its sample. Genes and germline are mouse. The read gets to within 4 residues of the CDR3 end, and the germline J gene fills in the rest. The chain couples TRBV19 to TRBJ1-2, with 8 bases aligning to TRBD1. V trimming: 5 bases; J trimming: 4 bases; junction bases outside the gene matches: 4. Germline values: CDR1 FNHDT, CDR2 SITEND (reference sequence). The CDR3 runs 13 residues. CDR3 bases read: TGTGCCAGCAGCAACAGGGGGGGCTCC. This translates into CASSNRGGS. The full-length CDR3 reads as CASSNRGGSDYTF.

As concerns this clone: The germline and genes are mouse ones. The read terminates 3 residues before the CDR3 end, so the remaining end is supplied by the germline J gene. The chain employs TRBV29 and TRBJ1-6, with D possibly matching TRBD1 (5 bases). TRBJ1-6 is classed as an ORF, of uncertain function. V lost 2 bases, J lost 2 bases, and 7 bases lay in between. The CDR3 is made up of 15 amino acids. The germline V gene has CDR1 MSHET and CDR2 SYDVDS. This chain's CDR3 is CASSLRGAYNSPLYF. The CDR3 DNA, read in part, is TGTGCTAGCAGTTTAAGGGGAGCCTATAATTCGCCC.

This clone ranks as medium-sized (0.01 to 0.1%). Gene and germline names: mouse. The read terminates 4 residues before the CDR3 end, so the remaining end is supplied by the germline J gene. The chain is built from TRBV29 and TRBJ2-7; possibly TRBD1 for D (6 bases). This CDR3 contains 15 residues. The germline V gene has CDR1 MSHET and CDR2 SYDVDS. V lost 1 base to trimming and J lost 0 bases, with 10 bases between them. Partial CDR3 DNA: TGTGCTAGCAGTTTATGGGGACAAAGCTCCTAT. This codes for CASSLWGQSSY. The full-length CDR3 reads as CASSLWGQSSYEQYF.

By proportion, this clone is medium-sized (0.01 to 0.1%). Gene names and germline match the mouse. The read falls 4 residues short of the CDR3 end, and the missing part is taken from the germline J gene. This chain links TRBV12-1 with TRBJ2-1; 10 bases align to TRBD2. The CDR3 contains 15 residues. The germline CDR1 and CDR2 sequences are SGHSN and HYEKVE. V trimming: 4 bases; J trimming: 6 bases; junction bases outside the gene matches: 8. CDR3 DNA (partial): TGTGCCAGCTCACCGCTGGGGGGGCGCTCTGCT. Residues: CASSPLGGRSA. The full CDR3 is CASSPLGGRSAEQFF. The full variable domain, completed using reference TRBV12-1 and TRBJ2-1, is DSGVVQSPRHIIKEKGGRSVLTCIPISGHSNVVWYQQTLGKELKFLIQHYEKVERDKGFLPSRFSVQQFDDYHSEMNMSALELEDSAMYFCASSPLGGRSAEQFFGPGTRLTVL.

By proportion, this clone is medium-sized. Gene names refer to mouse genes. CDR3 region: CASSDGRLGGDTQYF. The part of the CDR3 DNA that was read is TGTGCCAGCAGTGATGGTCGGCTGGGGGGGGAC. The gene calls are TRBV13-1 and TRBJ2-5; 9 positions match TRBD2. The read falls 4 residues short of the CDR3 end, and the missing part is taken from the germline J gene. The germline CDR1 and CDR2 sequences are NSHNY and SYGAGN. The CDR3 totals 15 residues.

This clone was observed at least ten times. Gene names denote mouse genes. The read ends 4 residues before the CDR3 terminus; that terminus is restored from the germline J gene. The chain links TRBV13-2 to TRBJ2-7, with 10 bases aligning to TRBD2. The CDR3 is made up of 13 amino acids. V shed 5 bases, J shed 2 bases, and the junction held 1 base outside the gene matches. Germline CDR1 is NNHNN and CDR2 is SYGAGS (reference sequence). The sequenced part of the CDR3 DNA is TGTGCCAGCGGGGACTGGGGGACCTAT. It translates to CASGDWGTY. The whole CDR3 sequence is CASGDWGTYEQYF.

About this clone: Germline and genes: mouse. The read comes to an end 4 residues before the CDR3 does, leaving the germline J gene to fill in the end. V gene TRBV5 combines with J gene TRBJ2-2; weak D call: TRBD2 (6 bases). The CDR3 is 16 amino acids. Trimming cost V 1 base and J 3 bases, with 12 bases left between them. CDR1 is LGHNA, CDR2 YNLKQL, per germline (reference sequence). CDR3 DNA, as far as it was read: TGTGCCAGCAGCCAAGTGGGGGTCGGGGACACCGGG. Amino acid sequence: CASSQVGVGDTG. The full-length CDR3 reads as CASSQVGVGDTGQLYF.

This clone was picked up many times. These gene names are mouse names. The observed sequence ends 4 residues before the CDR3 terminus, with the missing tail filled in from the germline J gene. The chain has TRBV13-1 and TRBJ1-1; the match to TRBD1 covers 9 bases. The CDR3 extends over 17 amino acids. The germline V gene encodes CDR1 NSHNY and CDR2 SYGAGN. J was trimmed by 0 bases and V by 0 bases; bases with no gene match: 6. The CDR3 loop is CASSDAPRQGANTEVFF. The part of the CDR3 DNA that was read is TGTGCCAGCAGTGATGCCCCTAGACAGGGGGCAAACACA.

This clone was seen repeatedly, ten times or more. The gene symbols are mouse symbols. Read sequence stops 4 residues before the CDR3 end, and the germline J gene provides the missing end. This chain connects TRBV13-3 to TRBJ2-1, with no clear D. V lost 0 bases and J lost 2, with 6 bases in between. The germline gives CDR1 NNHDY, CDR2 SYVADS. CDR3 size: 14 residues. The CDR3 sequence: CASSDAEHYAEQFF. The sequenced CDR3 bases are TGTGCCAGCAGTGATGCAGAACACTATGCT.

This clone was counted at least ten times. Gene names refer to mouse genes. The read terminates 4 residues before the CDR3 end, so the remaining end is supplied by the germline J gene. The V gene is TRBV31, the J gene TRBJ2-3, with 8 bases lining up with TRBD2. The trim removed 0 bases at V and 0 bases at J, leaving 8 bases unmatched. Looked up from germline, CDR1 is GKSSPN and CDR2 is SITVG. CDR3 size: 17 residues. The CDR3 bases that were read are TGTGCCTGGAGTCTAGACTGGGGTTCCTCTAGTGCAGAA. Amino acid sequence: CAWSLDWGSSSAE. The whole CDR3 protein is CAWSLDWGSSSAETLYF.

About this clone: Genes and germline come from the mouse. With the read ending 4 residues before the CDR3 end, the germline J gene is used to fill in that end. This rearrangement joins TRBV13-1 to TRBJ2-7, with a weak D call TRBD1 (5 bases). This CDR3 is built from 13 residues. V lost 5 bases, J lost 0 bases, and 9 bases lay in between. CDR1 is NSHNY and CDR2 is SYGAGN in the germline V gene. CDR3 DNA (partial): TGTGCCAGCAGAGAGGACAACTCCTAT. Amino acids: CASREDNSY. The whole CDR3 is CASREDNSYEQYF.

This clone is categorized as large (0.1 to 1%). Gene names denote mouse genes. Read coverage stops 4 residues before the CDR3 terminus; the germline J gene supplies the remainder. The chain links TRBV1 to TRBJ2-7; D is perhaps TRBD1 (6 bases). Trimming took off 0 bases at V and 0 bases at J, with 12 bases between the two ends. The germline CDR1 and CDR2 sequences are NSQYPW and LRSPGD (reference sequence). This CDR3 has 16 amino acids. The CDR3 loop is CTCSADGGDNSYEQYF. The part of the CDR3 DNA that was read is TGCACCTGCAGTGCAGATGGAGGGGACAACTCCTAT.

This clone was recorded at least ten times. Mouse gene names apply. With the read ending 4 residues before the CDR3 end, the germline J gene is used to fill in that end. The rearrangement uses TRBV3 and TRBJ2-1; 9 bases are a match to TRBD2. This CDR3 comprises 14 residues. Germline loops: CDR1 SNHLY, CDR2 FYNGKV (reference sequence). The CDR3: CASSLAGGEAEQFF. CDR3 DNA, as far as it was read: TGTGCCAGCAGCCTCGCTGGGGGGGAGGCT.

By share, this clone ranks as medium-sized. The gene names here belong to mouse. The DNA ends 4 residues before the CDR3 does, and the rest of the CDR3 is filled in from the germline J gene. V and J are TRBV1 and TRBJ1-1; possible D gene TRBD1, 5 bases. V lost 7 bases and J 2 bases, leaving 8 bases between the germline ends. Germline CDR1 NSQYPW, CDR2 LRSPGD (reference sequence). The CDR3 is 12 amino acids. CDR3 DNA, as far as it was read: TGCACCTGCAATCAGGGCAACACA. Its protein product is CTCNQGNT. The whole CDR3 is CTCNQGNTEVFF.

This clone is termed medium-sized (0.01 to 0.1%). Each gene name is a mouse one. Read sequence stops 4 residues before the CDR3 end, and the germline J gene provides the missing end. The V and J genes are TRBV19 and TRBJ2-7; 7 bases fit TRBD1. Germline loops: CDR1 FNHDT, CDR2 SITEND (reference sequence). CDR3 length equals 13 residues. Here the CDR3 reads CASSPRDSYEQYF. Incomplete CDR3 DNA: TGTGCCAGCAGTCCTCGGGACAGTTAT.

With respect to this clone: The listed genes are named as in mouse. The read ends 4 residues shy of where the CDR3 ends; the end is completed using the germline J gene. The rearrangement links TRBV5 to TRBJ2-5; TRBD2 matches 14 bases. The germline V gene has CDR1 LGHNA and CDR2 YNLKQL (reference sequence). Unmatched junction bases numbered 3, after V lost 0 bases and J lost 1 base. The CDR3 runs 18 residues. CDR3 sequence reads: CASSQEGDWGGDQDTQYF. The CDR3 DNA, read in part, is TGTGCCAGCAGCCAAGAAGGGGACTGGGGGGGCGACCAAGAC.

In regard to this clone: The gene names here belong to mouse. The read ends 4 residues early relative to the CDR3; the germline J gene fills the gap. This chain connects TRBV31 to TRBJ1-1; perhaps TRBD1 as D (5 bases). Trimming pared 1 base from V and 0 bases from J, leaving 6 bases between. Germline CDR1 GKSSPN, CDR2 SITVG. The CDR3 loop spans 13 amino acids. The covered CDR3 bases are TGTGCCTGGAGTCAGGGGTCAAACACA. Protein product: CAWSQGSNT. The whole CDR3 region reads CAWSQGSNTEVFF.

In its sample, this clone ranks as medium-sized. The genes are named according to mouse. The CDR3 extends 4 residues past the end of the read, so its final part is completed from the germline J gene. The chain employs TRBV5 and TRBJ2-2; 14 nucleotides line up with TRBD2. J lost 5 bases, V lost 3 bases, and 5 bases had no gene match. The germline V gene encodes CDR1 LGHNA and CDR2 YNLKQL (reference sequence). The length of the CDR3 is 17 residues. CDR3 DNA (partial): TGTGCCAGCAGCCACCGGGACTGGGGGGGCGGTACCGGG. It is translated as CASSHRDWGGGTG. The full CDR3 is CASSHRDWGGGTGQLYF.

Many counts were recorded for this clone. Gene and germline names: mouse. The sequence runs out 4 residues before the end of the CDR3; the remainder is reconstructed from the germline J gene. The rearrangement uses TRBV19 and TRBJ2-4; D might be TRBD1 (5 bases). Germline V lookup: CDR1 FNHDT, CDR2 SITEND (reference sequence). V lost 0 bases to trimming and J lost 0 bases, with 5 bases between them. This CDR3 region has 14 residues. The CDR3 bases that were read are TGTGCCAGCAGTATAGGGACAAGTCAAAAC. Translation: CASSIGTSQN. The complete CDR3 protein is CASSIGTSQNTLYF.

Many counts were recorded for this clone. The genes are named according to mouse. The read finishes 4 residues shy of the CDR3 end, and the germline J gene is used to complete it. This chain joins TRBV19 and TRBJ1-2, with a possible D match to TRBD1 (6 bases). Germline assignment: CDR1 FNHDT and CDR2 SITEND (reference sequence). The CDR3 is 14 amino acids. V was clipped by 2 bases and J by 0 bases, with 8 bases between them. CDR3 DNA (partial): TGTGCCAGCAGTATGGGACAAACAAACTCC. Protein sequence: CASSMGQTNS. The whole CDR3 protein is CASSMGQTNSDYTF.

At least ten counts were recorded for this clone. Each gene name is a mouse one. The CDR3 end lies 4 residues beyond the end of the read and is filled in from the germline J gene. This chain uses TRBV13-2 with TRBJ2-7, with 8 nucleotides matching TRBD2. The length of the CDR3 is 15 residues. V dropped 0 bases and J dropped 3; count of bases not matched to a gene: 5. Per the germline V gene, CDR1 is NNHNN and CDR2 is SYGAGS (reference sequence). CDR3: CASGDAPGGYYEQYF. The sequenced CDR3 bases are TGTGCCAGCGGTGATGCGCCTGGGGGGTACTAT.

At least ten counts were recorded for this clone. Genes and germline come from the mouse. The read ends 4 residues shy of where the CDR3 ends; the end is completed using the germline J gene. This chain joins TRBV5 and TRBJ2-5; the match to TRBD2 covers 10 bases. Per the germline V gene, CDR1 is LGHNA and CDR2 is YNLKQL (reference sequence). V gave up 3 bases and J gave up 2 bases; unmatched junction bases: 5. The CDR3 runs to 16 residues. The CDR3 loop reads CASSHWGGAVQDTQYF. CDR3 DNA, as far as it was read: TGTGCCAGCAGCCACTGGGGGGGCGCTGTCCAAGAC.

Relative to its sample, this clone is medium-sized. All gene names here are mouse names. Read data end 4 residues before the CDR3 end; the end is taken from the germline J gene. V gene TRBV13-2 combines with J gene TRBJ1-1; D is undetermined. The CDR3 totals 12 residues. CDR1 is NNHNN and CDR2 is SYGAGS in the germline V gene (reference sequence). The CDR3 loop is CASGDVTTEVFF. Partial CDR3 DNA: TGTGCCAGCGGTGATGTGACAACA.

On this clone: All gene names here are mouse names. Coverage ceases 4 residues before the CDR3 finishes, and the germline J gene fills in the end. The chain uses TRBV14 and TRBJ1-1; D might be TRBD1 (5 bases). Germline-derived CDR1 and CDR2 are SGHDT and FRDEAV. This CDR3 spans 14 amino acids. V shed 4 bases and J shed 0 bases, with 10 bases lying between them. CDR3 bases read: TGTGCCAGCAGTCGGACACCTGCAAACACA. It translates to CASSRTPANT. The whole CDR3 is CASSRTPANTEVFF. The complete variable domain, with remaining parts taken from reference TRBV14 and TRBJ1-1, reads EAGVTQSPRYAVLQEGQAVSFWCDPISGHDTLYWYQQPRDQGPQLLVYFRDEAVIDNSQLPSDRFSAVRPKGTNSTLKIQSAKQGDTATYLCASSRTPANTEVFFGKGTRLTVV.

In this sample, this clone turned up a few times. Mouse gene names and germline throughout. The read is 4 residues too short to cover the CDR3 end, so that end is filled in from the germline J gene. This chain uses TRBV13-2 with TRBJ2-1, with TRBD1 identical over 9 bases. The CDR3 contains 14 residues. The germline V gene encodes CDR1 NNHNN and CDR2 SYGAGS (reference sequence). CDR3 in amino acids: CASGGTGEEAEQFF. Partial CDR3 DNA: TGTGCCAGCGGTGGGACAGGGGAGGAGGCT.

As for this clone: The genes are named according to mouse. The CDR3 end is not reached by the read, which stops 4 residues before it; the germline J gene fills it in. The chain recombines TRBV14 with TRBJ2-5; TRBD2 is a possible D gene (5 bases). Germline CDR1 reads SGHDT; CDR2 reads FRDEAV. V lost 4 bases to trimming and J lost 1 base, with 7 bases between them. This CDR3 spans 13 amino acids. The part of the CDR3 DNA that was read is TGTGCCAGCAGTCGCTGGGACCAAGAC. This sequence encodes CASSRWDQD. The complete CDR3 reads CASSRWDQDTQYF.